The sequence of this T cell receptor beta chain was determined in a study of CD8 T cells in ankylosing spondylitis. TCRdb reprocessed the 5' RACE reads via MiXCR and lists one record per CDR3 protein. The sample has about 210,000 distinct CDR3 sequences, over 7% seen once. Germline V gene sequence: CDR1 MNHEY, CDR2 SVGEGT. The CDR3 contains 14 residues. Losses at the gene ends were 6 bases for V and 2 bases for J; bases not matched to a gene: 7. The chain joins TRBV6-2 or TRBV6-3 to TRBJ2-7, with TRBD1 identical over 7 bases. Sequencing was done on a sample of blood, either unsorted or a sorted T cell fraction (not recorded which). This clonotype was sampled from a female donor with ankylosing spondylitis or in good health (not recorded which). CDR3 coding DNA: TGTGCCAGCAGAAAACAGGGGTCCCCCTACGAGCAGTACTTC. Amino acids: CASRKQGSPYEQYF.